A single sample is the source of the 8 T cell receptor beta chains below, sequenced in a study of CD8+ T cells in alopecia areata. Noted treatment: oral pan-JAK inhibitor, 5-10 mg twice daily. It was cDNA, reverse transcribed from extracted RNA, that served as the sequencing template. Here immunoSEQ multiplex PCR was the method, and the copy in TCRdb shows in-frame clones only, minus some. The repertoire includes around 120,000 clones, 50% to 55% of them detected once, and around 0.46% sits in the top ten. Sequencing was performed on CD4+ T cells sorted from blood, taken at week 4, from a patient treated with tofacitinib. These receptor sequences come from a human donor with alopecia areata.

This clone was observed a handful of times. The genes are TRBV7-3 and TRBJ2-3; either TRBD1 or TRBD2 may supply D (6 bases each). V was shortened by 7 bases and J by 2 bases, with 10 bases between the two germline ends. The germline V gene has CDR1 SGHTA and CDR2 FQGTGA. The CDR3 has 13 residues. The CDR3 DNA reads TGTGCCAGCACTAGGGGGGTCACAGATACGCAGTATTTT. Translated, it gives CASTRGVTDTQYF.

This clone was detected a few times. The rearrangement joins TRBV7-9 to TRBJ2-1; 14 bases are a match to TRBD2. Germline assignment: CDR1 SEHNR and CDR2 FQNEAQ (reference sequence). V was pared by 9 bases and J by 6 bases, with 7 bases of the junction left unmatched. The CDR3 covers 15 residues. CDR3 in DNA: TGTGCCAGTGGGACTAGCGGGAGTATTGGCAATGAGCAGTTCTTC. Residues: CASGTSGSIGNEQFF.

The chain carries TRBV29-1 and TRBJ2-7; D is unresolved. V was cut by 8 bases and J by 7 bases, with 9 bases left in between. The CDR3 loop spans 9 amino acids. CDR1 is SQVTM, CDR2 ANQGSEA, per germline. The CDR3 loop reads CSLSREQYF. The DNA of the CDR3 is TGCAGCCTCAGCAGAGAGCAGTACTTC.

Only one count was recorded for this clone. CDR3 sequence reads: CANPRANEQFF. The CDR3 DNA is TGTGCCAACCCCCGGGCGAATGAGCAGTTCTTC. The V and J genes are TRBV27 and TRBJ2-1; D unresolved. V lost 10 bases and J 7 bases, leaving 11 bases between the germline ends. CDR1 is MNHEY and CDR2 is SMNVEV in the germline V gene (reference sequence). There are 11 residues in the CDR3.

The gene calls are TRBV2 and TRBJ1-2; D gene ambiguous. The CDR3 contains 13 residues. V shed 0 bases and J shed 2 bases, with 4 bases lying between them. Germline CDR1 and CDR2: SNHLY and FYNNEI. The CDR3 bases are TGTGCCAGCAGTGAAGCGCTCAACTATGGCTACACCTTC. Protein: CASSEALNYGYTF.

The rearrangement links TRBV9 to TRBJ1-2; TRBD1 matches 7 bases. The CDR3 is 18 amino acids. V was clipped by 7 bases and J by 0 bases; unmatched bases: 18. Germline V gene lookup returns CDR1 SGDLS and CDR2 YYNGEE. CDR3 in amino acids: CASGLSRDRRASNYGYTF. The CDR3 coding sequence is TGTGCCAGCGGACTGAGCCGGGACAGAAGAGCCTCTAACTATGGCTACACCTTC.

The chain couples TRBV4-1 to TRBJ1-2; D call uncertain. This CDR3 spans 11 amino acids. CDR1 is MGHRA, CDR2 YSYEKL, per germline. V lost 3 bases to trimming and J lost 6 bases, with 5 bases between them. The CDR3 here is CASSHWNGYTF. Written as DNA, the CDR3 is TGCGCCAGCAGCCATTGGAATGGCTACACCTTC.

The chain couples TRBV27 to TRBJ1-5; unclear D gene. Germline V gene data show CDR1 as MNHEY and CDR2 as SMNVEV (reference sequence). The ends were cut back, 3 bases at V and 5 bases at J, with 14 bases in the middle. The CDR3 runs 15 residues. The CDR3 nucleotides are TGTGCCAGCAGTTTTGGTCGTAGCGGACATCAGCCCCAGCATTTT. Its translation is CASSFGRSGHQPQHF.